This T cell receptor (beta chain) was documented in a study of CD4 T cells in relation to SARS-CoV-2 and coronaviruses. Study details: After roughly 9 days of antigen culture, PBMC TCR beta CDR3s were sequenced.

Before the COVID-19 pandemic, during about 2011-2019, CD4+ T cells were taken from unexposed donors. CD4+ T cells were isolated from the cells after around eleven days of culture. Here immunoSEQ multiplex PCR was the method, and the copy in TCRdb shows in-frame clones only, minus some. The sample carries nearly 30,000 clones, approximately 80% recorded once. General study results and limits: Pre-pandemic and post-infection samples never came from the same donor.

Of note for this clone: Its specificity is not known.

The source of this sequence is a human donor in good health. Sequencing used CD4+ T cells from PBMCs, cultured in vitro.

The CDR3 reads CASSRGTDNQPQHF. The DNA for the CDR3 is TGCGCCAGCAGCAGGGGGACGGATAATCAGCCCCAGCATTTT. The chain couples TRBV5-1 to TRBJ1-5; TRBD1 is a possible D gene (6 bases). Germline V lookup: CDR1 SGHRS, CDR2 YFSETQ. V was cut by 4 bases and J by 4 bases, with 12 bases left in between. The CDR3 is made up of 14 amino acids.